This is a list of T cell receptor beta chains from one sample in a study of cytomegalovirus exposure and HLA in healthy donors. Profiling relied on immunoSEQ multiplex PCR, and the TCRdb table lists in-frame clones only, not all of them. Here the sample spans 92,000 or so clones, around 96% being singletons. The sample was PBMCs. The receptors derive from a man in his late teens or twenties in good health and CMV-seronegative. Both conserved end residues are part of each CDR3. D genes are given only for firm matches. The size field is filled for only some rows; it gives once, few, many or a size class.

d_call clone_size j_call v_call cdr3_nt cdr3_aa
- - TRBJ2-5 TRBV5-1 TGCGCCAGCAGCCTGGGGGACATCGATGGGACCCAGTACTTC CASSLGDIDGTQYF
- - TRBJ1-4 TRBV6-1 TGTGCCAGCAGTGAAGTTGGGGGGACTAATGAAAAACTGTTTTTT CASSEVGGTNEKLFF
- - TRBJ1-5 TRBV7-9 TGTGCCAGCAGCCAAACCGGAGCCAATCAGCCCCAGCATTTT CASSQTGANQPQHF
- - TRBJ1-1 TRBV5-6 TGTGCCAGCAGCCCCCGAGTTGGGGGAGGGTTGGCTTTCTTT CASSPRVGGGLAFF
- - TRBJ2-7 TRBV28 TGTGCCAGCAGTCCTGGGAGTGCCTCCTACGAGCAGTACTTC CASSPGSASYEQYF
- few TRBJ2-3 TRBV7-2 TGTGCCAGCAGCTTAGATGGCAAGAGCACAGATACGCAGTATTTT CASSLDGKSTDTQYF
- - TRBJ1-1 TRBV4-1 TGCGCCAGCAGCCAACGGGGAAGCACTGAAGCTTTCTTT CASSQRGSTEAFF
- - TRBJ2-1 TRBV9 TGTGCCAGCAGCGTAGTTGGAACGAGCGGCGAGCAGTTCTTC CASSVVGTSGEQFF
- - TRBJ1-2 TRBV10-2 TGCGCCAGCAGAACCACAGGGTCAGATGGAGGCTACACCTTC CASRTTGSDGGYTF
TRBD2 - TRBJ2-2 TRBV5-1 TGCGCCAGCAGCTTGGTTGTTTCGACTAGCGGGACGAACACCGGGGAGCTGTTTTTT CASSLVVSTSGTNTGELFF
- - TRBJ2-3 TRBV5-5 TGTGCCAGCAGCTTGTTTCTGGGGCCCACAGATACGCAGTATTTT CASSLFLGPTDTQYF
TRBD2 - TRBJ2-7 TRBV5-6 TGTGCCAGCAGCCCAAGAGCGGGAGGGATGACCTACGAGCAGTACTTC CASSPRAGGMTYEQYF
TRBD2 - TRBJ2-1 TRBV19 TGTGCCAGTAGTCTTGGACTAGCGGGAGGTGAGCAGTTCTTC CASSLGLAGGEQFF
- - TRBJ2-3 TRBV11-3 TGTGCCAGCAGCCCCCCGGACACCACAGATACGCAGTATTTT CASSPPDTTDTQYF
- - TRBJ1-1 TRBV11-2 TGTGCCAGCAGCTTAGCAAGTAGTACTGAAGCTTTCTTT CASSLASSTEAFF
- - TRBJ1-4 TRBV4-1 TGCGCCAGCAGCTTGACTACTCGGAGGGAAAAACTGTTTTTT CASSLTTRREKLFF
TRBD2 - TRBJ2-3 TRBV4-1 TGCGCCAGCAGCCAAGAAAAGCTAGCGGGAGCAAGCACAGATACGCAGTATTTT CASSQEKLAGASTDTQYF
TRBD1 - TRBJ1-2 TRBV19 TGTGCCAGTGATCCGGGACAGGGAAGGTTCGGGCTACGAGCGGGTTATGGCTACACCTTC CASDPGQGRFGLRAGYGYTF
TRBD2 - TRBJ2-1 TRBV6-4 TGTGCCAGCAGTGAGGCGGGAGGCCCGAATGAGCAGTTCTTC CASSEAGGPNEQFF
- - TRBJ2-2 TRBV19 TGTGCCAGTACTCTCTCCGCCGGGGAGCTGTTTTTT CASTLSAGELFF
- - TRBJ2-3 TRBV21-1 TGTGCCAGCAGCACGGAGACTAGCGGGGACACAGATACGCAGTATTTT CASSTETSGDTDTQYF
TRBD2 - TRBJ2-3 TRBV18 TGTGCCAGCTCACCACCAGCGGGAGTAAGAGATACGCAGTATTTT CASSPPAGVRDTQYF
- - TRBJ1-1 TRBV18 TGTGCCAGCTCACCCCCGCGTGGGAACACTGAAGCTTTCTTT CASSPPRGNTEAFF
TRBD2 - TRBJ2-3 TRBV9 TGTGCCAGCAGCGTAGTGTTAGCGGGCAGCACAGATACGCAGTATTTT CASSVVLAGSTDTQYF
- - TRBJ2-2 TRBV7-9 TGTGCCACCGTTGGATTGACAGTATCGAACACCGGGGAGCTGTTTTTT CATVGLTVSNTGELFF
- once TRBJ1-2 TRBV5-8 TGTGCCAGCAGCTTGGGGGGGCCCTATGGCTACACCTTC CASSLGGPYGYTF
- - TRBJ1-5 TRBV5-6 TGTGCCAGCAGCTTACGACAGTACAATCAGCCCCAGCATTTT CASSLRQYNQPQHF
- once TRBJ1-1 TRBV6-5 TGTGCCAGCACCCCGGGCAGGCGGGGGGGTGGAGCTTTCTTT CASTPGRRGGGAFF
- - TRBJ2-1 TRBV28 TGTGCCAGCAGTATGACTTCGGGGGATGAGCAGTTCTTC CASSMTSGDEQFF
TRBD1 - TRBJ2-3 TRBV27 TGTGCCAGCACACAATCCGGGACAGCTACGGGTACGCAGTATTTT CASTQSGTATGTQYF
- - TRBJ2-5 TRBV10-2 TGCGCCAGCAGAGCCTTACAGTTACAAGAGACCCAGTACTTC CASRALQLQETQYF
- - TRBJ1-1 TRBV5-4 TGTGCCAGCAGCTCAACAGGTTCGAACACTGAAGCTTTCTTT CASSSTGSNTEAFF
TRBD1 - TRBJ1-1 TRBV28 TGTGCCAGCCAACTTGGGACAGAGAGGAAACGGGGCACTGAAGCTTTCTTT CASQLGTERKRGTEAFF
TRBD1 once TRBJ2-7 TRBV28 TGTGCCAGCAGTTTACGACGACAGGGGGCTCCTTCCTACGAGCAGTACTTC CASSLRRQGAPSYEQYF
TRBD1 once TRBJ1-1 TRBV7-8 TGTGCCAGCAGCAACAGGGGGGGCACTGAAGCTTTCTTT CASSNRGGTEAFF